These T cell receptor beta chains were read from a single sample in a study of shared clonotypes between healthy human individuals. The assay was immunoSEQ multiplex PCR, and TCRdb's table has in-frame clones only and misses some. The sample yields 600,000 to 750,000 clones, about two thirds seen once. The sequenced material came from memory CD4+ T cells sorted from blood. The source is a woman aged 30 to 39 in good health. Both conserved end residues are part of each CDR3. A D gene is named only where the DNA matches it firmly. A row's size may be missing; if present it is once, few, many or a size class.

abundance,v_gene,d_gene,j_gene,CDR3nt,CDR3aa
-,TRBV7-2,-,TRBJ2-6,TGTGCCAGCAGCTCCGGACTCGGTTTGTCTGGGGCCAACGTCCTGACTTTC,CASSSGLGLSGANVLTF
once,TRBV11-3,TRBD1,TRBJ2-1,TGTGCCAGCAGCTCTGGGACAGGGATACATGAGCAGTTCTTC,CASSSGTGIHEQFF
many,TRBV29-1,TRBD2,TRBJ2-1,TGCAGCGTGGCCGGACTAGAAATCAGCTCCTACAATGAGCAGTTCTTC,CSVAGLEISSYNEQFF
-,TRBV14,TRBD1,TRBJ2-2,TGTGCCAGCAGCCAGTCGGACAGGGGACCCACCGGGGAGCTGTTTTTT,CASSQSDRGPTGELFF
-,TRBV28,-,TRBJ2-2,TGTGCCAGCAGCCGATCCAGTGTACGAACCGGGGAGCTGTTTTTT,CASSRSSVRTGELFF
-,TRBV5-6,-,TRBJ1-1,TGTGCCAGCAGCTTGGGCCCAGCAATTAACACTGAAGCTTTCTTT,CASSLGPAINTEAFF
-,TRBV28,TRBD1,TRBJ2-7,TGTGCCAGCAGCCGAGCCGGGACAGGCTATAGATCGTACGAGCAGTACTTC,CASSRAGTGYRSYEQYF
-,TRBV7-9,TRBD1,TRBJ1-2,TGTGCCAGCAGCTTCGCTGGACAGGGGAACTATGGCTACACCTTC,CASSFAGQGNYGYTF
-,TRBV15,TRBD2,TRBJ2-1,TGTGCCACCAAGAGCGGGGATGGGAACAATGAGCAGTTCTTC,CATKSGDGNNEQFF
-,TRBV18,-,TRBJ1-4,TGTGCCAGCTCACCACCCTCGACGGAACTCTCTGAAAAACTGTTTTTT,CASSPPSTELSEKLFF
-,TRBV28,TRBD1,TRBJ2-5,TGTGCCAGCAAGGTTACAGGGGTGGAGACCCAGTACTTC,CASKVTGVETQYF
-,TRBV27,TRBD1,TRBJ1-2,TGTGCCAGCCGAGCCCCCGGGACAGGATATGGCTACACCTTC,CASRAPGTGYGYTF
-,TRBV2,-,TRBJ2-6,TGTGCCAGCAGTCCAGAAGCTGGGGCCAACGTCCTGACTTTC,CASSPEAGANVLTF
-,TRBV28,-,TRBJ1-1,TGTGCCAGCCGGGGGTCGAGGACTGAAGCTTTCTTT,CASRGSRTEAFF
once,TRBV27,-,TRBJ2-5,TGTGCCAGCAGTCCCACTCGAAAGCGACAAGAGACCCAGTACTTC,CASSPTRKRQETQYF
-,TRBV19,TRBD2,TRBJ2-2,TGTGCCAGTAGACGATCCGGGACTAGCGGGAGTCCCGGGGAGCTGTTTTTT,CASRRSGTSGSPGELFF
-,TRBV2,-,TRBJ2-1,TGTGCCAGCATGGGCGGGGTAGCGGTTACCTACAATGAGCAGTTCTTC,CASMGGVAVTYNEQFF
-,TRBV16,TRBD1,TRBJ1-5,TGTGCCAGCAGCCAATCAGTGAGACAGGGACGCAATCAGCCCCAGCATTTT,CASSQSVRQGRNQPQHF
-,TRBV14,-,TRBJ2-5,TGTGCCAGCAGCCCCCCAATAGTCGGTGAAGAGACCCAGTACTTC,CASSPPIVGEETQYF
-,TRBV7-8,TRBD1,TRBJ2-2,TGTGCCGGACGACAGGGGGCGAACACCGGGGAGCTGTTTTTT,CAGRQGANTGELFF
-,TRBV7-9,-,TRBJ1-1,TGTGCCAGCAGCCCAGCCATGGGGACGAACACTGAAGCTTTCTTT,CASSPAMGTNTEAFF
-,TRBV19,-,TRBJ2-5,TGTGCCAGTAGCCGGACCGCTAACGAAGGAGAGACCCAGTACTTC,CASSRTANEGETQYF
-,TRBV11-3,TRBD2,TRBJ2-7,TGTGCCAGCAGCTTAGGGACTAGCGGGAGCGAGCAGTACTTC,CASSLGTSGSEQYF
once,TRBV4-2,-,TRBJ1-2,TGTGCCAGCAGCCTTGGACAGAACTATGGCTACACCTTC,CASSLGQNYGYTF
-,TRBV25-1,-,TRBJ1-3,TGTGCCAGCAGTGCTGGACAGCCGGTCCCCATATATTTT,CASSAGQPVPIYF
-,TRBV10-2,-,TRBJ2-6,TGCGCCAGCAGTGACGGGGGAGGTTCTGGGGCCAACGTCCTGACTTTC,CASSDGGGSGANVLTF
-,TRBV28,TRBD1,TRBJ2-7,TGTGCCAGCAGTTCATCGGGGACAGGTTCCTACGAGCAGTACTTC,CASSSSGTGSYEQYF
-,TRBV18,-,TRBJ2-3,TGTGCCAGCTCACCACCGTTGAATACGCAGTATTTT,CASSPPLNTQYF
once,TRBV11-2,-,TRBJ2-1,TGTGCCAGCAGCTTAGTTGTCGGCAATGAGCAGTTCTTC,CASSLVVGNEQFF
-,TRBV5-4,-,TRBJ2-6,TGTGCCAGCAGCTTACACAGGGTTTCAAACTCTGGGGCCAACGTCCTGACTTTC,CASSLHRVSNSGANVLTF
-,TRBV2,-,TRBJ2-1,TGTGCCAGCAGAGCCGGGTTAAGTGTAAATGAGCAGTTCTTC,CASRAGLSVNEQFF
-,TRBV25-1,TRBD1,TRBJ2-7,TGTGCCAGCAGTGAATCCCGAGGGACAGAACTCCCCCACGAGCAGTACTTC,CASSESRGTELPHEQYF